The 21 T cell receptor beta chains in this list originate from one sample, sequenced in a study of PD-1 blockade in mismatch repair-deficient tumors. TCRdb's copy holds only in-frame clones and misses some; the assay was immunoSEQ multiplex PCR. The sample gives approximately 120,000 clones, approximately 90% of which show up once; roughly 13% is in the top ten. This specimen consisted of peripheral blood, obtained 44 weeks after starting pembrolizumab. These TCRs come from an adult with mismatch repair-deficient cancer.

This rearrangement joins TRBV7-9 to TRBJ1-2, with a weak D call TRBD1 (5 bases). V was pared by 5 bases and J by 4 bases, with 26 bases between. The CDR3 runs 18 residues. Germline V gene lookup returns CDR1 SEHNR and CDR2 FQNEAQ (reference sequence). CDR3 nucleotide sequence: TGTGCCAGCAGCCCAGCGGGCGGGACGTTGCAGGGCCTCTATGGCTACACCTTC. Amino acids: CASSPAGGTLQGLYGYTF.

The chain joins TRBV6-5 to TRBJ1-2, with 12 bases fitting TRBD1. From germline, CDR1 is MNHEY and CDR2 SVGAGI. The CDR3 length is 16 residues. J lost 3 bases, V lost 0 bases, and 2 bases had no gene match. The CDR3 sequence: CASSYSGTGGYYGYTF. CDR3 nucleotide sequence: TGTGCCAGCAGTTACTCCGGGACAGGGGGCTACTATGGCTACACCTTC.

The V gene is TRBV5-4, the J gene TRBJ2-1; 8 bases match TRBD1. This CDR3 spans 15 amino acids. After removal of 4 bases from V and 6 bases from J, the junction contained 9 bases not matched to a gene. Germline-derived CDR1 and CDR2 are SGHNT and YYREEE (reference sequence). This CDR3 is CASSVDRGLGNEQFF. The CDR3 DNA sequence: TGTGCCAGCAGCGTCGACAGGGGCTTAGGCAATGAGCAGTTCTTC.

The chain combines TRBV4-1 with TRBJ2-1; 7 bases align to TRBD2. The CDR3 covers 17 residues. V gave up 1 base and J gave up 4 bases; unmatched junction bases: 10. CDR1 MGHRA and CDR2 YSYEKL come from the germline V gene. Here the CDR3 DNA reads TGCGCCAGCAGCCAAGTCGGGGGGACTGCTATATACAATGAGCAGTTCTTC. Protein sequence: CASSQVGGTAIYNEQFF.

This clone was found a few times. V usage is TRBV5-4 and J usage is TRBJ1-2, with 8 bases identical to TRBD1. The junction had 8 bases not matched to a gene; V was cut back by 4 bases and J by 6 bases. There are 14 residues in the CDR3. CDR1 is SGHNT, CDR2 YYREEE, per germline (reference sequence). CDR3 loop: CASSGDRGSHGYTF. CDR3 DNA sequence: TGTGCCAGCAGCGGAGACAGGGGCTCGCATGGCTACACCTTC.

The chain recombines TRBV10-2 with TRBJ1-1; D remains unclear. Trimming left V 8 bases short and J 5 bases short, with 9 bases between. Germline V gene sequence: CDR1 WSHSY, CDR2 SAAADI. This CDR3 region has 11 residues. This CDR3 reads CASGRKTEAFF. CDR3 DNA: TGCGCCAGCGGGCGGAAAACTGAAGCTTTCTTT.

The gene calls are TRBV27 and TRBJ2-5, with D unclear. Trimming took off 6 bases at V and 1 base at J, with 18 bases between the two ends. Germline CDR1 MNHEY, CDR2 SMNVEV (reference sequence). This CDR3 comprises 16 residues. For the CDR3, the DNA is TGTGCCAGCAGGATGAGGTCCGATAGGGTCCAAGAGACCCAGTACTTC. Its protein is CASRMRSDRVQETQYF.

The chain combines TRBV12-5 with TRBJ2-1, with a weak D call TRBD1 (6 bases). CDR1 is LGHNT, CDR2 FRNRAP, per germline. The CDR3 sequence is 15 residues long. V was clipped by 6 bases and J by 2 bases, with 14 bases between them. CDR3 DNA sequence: TGTGCTAGTGGCGACACCGGGACAACCTACAATGAGCAGTTCTTC. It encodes CASGDTGTTYNEQFF.

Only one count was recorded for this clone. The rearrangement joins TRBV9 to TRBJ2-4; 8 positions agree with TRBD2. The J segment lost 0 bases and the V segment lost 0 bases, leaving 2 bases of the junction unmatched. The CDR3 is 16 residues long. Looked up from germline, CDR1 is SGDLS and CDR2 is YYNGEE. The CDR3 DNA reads TGTGCCAGCAGCGTAGCACTAGCGGTAGCCAAAAACATTCAGTACTTC. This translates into CASSVALAVAKNIQYF. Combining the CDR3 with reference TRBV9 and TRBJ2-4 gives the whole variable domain DSGVTQTPKHLITATGQRVTLRCSPRSGDLSVYWYQQSLDQGLQFLIQYYNGEERAKGNILERFSAQQFPDLHSELNLSSLELGDSALYFCASSVALAVAKNIQYFGAGTRLSVL.

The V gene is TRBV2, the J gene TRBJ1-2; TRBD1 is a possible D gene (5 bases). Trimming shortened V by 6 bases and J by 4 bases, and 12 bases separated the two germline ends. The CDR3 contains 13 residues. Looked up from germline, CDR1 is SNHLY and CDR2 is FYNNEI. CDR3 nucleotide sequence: TGTGCCAGCAGCAATGGACAAACCTATGGCTACACCTTC. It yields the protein CASSNGQTYGYTF.

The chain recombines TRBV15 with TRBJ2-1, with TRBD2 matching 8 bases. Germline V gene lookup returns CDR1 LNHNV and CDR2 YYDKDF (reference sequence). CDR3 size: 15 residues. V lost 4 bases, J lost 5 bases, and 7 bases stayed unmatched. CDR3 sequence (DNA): TGTGCCACCAGCATCGGGCGGGAGGCTCACAATGAGCAGTTCTTC. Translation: CATSIGREAHNEQFF.

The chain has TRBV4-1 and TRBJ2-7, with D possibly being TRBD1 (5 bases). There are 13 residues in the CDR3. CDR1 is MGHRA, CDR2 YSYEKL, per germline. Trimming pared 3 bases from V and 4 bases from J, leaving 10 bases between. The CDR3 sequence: CASSHRTHYEQYF. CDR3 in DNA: TGCGCCAGCAGCCATAGGACACATTACGAGCAGTACTTC.

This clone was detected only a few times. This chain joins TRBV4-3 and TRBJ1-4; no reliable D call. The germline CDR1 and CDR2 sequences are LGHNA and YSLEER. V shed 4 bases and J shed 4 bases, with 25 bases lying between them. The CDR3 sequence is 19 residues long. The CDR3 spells CASSRQDRTFGRHNEKLFF. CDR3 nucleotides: TGCGCCAGCAGCCGACAAGATCGTACATTCGGACGACATAATGAAAAACTGTTTTTT.

The CDR3 DNA follows: TGCGCCAGCAGCCTAATACTAAGCACAGATACGCAGTATTTT. Protein product: CASSLILSTDTQYF. The V and J genes are TRBV4-1 and TRBJ2-3; no reliable D call. CDR1 and CDR2 from the germline V gene are MGHRA and YSYEKL. Trimming cost V 4 bases and J 0 bases, with 8 bases left between them. The CDR3 covers 14 residues.

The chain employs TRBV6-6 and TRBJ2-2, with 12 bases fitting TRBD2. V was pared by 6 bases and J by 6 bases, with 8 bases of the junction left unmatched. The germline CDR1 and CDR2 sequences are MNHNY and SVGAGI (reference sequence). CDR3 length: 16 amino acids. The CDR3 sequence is CASRLTSGSAPGELFF. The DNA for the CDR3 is TGTGCCAGCAGACTGACTAGCGGGAGTGCCCCCGGGGAGCTGTTTTTT.

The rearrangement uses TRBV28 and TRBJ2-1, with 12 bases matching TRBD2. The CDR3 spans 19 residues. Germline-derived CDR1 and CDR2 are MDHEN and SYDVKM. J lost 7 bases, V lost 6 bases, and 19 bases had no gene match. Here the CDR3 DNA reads TGTGCCAGCAGAACGGGGGGACAGGGAGGACTAGCGGGAAGGAATGAGCAGTTCTTC. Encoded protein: CASRTGGQGGLAGRNEQFF.

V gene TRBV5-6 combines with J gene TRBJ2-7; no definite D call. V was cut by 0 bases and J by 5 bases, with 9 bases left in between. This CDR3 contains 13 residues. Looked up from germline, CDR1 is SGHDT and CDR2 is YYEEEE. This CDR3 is CASSLGRYHEQYF. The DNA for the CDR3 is TGTGCCAGCAGCTTGGGCAGATACCACGAGCAGTACTTC.

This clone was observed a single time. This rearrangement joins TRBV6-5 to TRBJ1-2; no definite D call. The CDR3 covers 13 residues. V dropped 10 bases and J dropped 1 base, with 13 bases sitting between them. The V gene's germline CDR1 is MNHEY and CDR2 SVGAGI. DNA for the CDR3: TGTGCCACGAGACTAGGGAATAACTATGGCTACACCTTC. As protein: CATRLGNNYGYTF.

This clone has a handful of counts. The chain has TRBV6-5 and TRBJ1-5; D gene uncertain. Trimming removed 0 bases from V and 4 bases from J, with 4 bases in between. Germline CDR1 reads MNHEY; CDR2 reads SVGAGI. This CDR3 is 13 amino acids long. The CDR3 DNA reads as TGTGCCAGCAGTTACTCCATTAATCAGCCCCAGCATTTT. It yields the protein CASSYSINQPQHF.

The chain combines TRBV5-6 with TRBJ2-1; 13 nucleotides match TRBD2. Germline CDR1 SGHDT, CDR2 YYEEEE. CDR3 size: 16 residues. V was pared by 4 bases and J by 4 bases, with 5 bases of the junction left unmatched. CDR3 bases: TGTGCCAGCAGCGGGGGACTAGCGGGAACATACAATGAGCAGTTCTTC. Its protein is CASSGGLAGTYNEQFF.

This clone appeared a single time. CDR3 sequence reads: CASSQNPGRAEEQYF. CDR3 DNA: TGTGCCAGCAGCCAAAACCCGGGGAGGGCGGAAGAGCAGTACTTC. The genes are TRBV4-2 and TRBJ2-7, with 7 bases fitting TRBD2. CDR1 is LGHNA and CDR2 is YNFKEQ in the germline V gene. There are 15 residues in the CDR3. J gave up 7 bases and V 2 bases, and 11 bases lay outside the gene matches.